This T cell receptor beta chain comes out of a study of molecular identifiers for immune sequencing clone quantification. TCRdb itself ran the PCR reads through MiXCR, one entry per CDR3 protein. The top ten hold 6.5% to 9% of the sample, which has tens of thousands of distinct CDR3 sequences, about a fifth seen once. There are a few counts of this clonotype. The length of the CDR3 is 17 residues. Germline V gene data show CDR1 as SGHTA and CDR2 as FQGNSA. The V gene end was trimmed by 5 bases and the J gene end by 1 base; junction bases not matched to a gene: 12. Sequencing was performed on naive CD8+ T cells from blood, with Jurkat cell RNA spiked in. Subset noted: FACS-sorted CD8+CD4-CCR7+CD45RA+ naive T cells. The clonotype was recovered from a human donor in good health. Some libraries in this study had Jurkat cell RNA spiked in. The rearrangement joins TRBV7-2 to TRBJ2-3; 7 nucleotides agree with TRBD1. The CDR3 is CASSAIYRGRGTDTQYF. The DNA for the CDR3 is TGTGCCAGCAGCGCTATTTACAGGGGCCGCGGCACAGATACGCAGTATTTT.